One sample yielded the 4 T cell receptor beta chains listed below, sequenced in a study of blood T cell repertoires in COVID-19. Only in-frame clones appear in the TCRdb table, and some are missing; sequencing was by immunoSEQ multiplex PCR. The sample carries around 380,000 clones, 81% recorded once. Source material: peripheral blood. The source of these receptors is a human donor with acute or convalescent COVID-19. The donor label of this sample is uncertain.

CDR3 region: CASTRQGKFGYTF. CDR3 DNA: TGTGCCAGCACTCGACAGGGAAAATTTGGCTACACCTTC. The genes are TRBV12-3 or TRBV12-4 and TRBJ1-2; 7 bases are shared with TRBD1. The CDR3 is 13 amino acids. The ends lost 7 bases at V and 7 bases at J; junction bases unmatched: 9.

V is TRBV28 and J is TRBJ1-1; TRBD1 might be the D (6 bases). The germline V and J ends were trimmed by 7 bases and 0 bases, with 18 bases remaining between them. This CDR3 spans 16 amino acids. Per germline, CDR1 MDHEN and CDR2 SYDVKM. The DNA for the CDR3 is TGTGCCAGCACCCTAGGGGGGGGCGCAATGAACACTGAAGCTTTCTTT. The encoded protein is CASTLGGGAMNTEAFF.

The V gene is TRBV9, the J gene TRBJ1-6; D remains ambiguous. Per the germline V gene, CDR1 is SGDLS and CDR2 is YYNGEE. Trimming stripped 4 bases from V and 7 bases from J, with 9 bases between. The CDR3 length is 13 residues. The CDR3 nucleotides read TGTGCCAGCAGCTTCCGCGCGAATTCACCCCTCCACTTT. This sequence encodes CASSFRANSPLHF.

This chain connects TRBV27 to TRBJ1-1; TRBD1 is a possible D gene (5 bases). The CDR3 consists of 14 residues. The germline CDR1 and CDR2 sequences are MNHEY and SMNVEV (reference sequence). Trimming stripped 5 bases from V and 1 base from J, with 11 bases between. CDR3 loop: CASSPPGRNTEAFF. The CDR3 DNA follows: TGTGCCAGCAGTCCCCCAGGGCGGAACACTGAAGCTTTCTTT.